The next 22 T cell receptor beta chains were all read from a single sample in a study of T cell responses to AZD1222 COVID-19 vaccine (dated by TCRdb to about 2021). Explained via the paper, the time point label denotes: about 28 days (+/-7) after the second vaccine dose. Library preparation was by the immunoSEQ multiplex PCR assay. Held by TCRdb, this immuneACCESS table contains in-frame sequences only and omits some clones. Under half of the omission traces to an unresolved V gene where checked; the cause of the rest is unknown. This sample lists approximately 150,000 clones; 92% were detected once. The biggest ten clones account for about a tenth of the sample. This sample comprised peripheral blood, obtained 28 days after the second AZD1222 dose. These receptors all stem from an adult who received the AZD1222 COVID-19 vaccine.

The J gene is TRBJ2-3, the V gene TRBV4-3, with TRBD2 matching over 11 bases. The CDR3 is 17 residues long. From germline, CDR1 is LGHNA and CDR2 YSLEER. V shed 5 bases, J shed 10 bases, and the junction held 17 bases outside the gene matches. This CDR3 is CASSSGTGTSGVGSQYF. The CDR3 DNA reads as TGCGCCAGCAGCTCAGGAACCGGGACTAGCGGCGTCGGGTCGCAGTATTTT.

The V and J genes are TRBV29-1 and TRBJ1-5; D is unresolved. The CDR3 contains 13 residues. Per the germline V gene, CDR1 is SQVTM and CDR2 is ANQGSEA. The V and J ends lost 6 bases and 3 bases respectively, with 12 bases between them. CDR3 nucleotide sequence: TGCAGCGTCCGACTGGGCCTCAATCAGCCCCAGCATTTT. Translating it yields CSVRLGLNQPQHF.

The chain recombines TRBV5-1 with TRBJ1-1; the D gene is possibly TRBD1 (5 bases). V dropped 3 bases and J dropped 4 bases, with 19 bases sitting between them. The CDR3 runs to 16 residues. The V gene's germline CDR1 is SGHRS and CDR2 YFSETQ. In DNA form, the CDR3 reads TGCGCCAGCAGCTCCGCTCAGAGGGGCCGAGGCACTGAAGCTTTCTTT. It yields the protein CASSSAQRGRGTEAFF.

The chain joins TRBV7-6 to TRBJ2-2; D could derive from TRBD1 or TRBD2 (7 bases each). Per the germline V gene, CDR1 is SGHVS and CDR2 is FNYEAQ. The V end was cut by 5 bases, the J end by 11 bases, with 12 bases between. The CDR3 has 12 amino acids. CDR3 nucleotides: TGTGCCAGCAGCCAGGGGGGGGTAGAGCTGTTTTTT. As protein: CASSQGGVELFF.

The CDR3 protein is CASSISQGWINEKLFF. DNA for the CDR3: TGTGCCAGCAGTATTTCACAGGGGTGGATTAATGAAAAACTGTTTTTT. The chain has TRBV27 and TRBJ1-4; 7 bases match TRBD1. V gave up 5 bases and J gave up 4 bases; unmatched junction bases: 10. From germline, CDR1 is MNHEY and CDR2 SMNVEV (reference sequence). CDR3 length equals 16 residues.

The chain joins TRBV18 to TRBJ1-5, with no clear D. V lost 4 bases, J lost 0 bases, and 10 bases lay in between. The CDR3 is 15 amino acids. The germline V gene encodes CDR1 KGHSH and CDR2 LQKENI. CDR3 sequence: CASSRTANSNQPQHF. In nucleotides, the CDR3 is TGTGCCAGCTCACGGACGGCTAATAGCAATCAGCCCCAGCATTTT.

The CDR3 region has the DNA TGTGCCAGTTTTGCGGGACAGGGAACTAACTATGGCTACACCTTC. This translates into CASFAGQGTNYGYTF. The chain uses TRBV19 and TRBJ1-2, with 9 bases fitting TRBD1. This CDR3 spans 15 amino acids. V trimming: 8 bases; J trimming: 0 bases; junction bases outside the gene matches: 7. Germline CDR1 reads LNHDA; CDR2 reads SQIVND (reference sequence).

The chain carries TRBV18 and TRBJ2-7; 13 bases line up with TRBD2. V gave up 6 bases and J gave up 0 bases; unmatched junction bases: 2. The CDR3 contains 15 residues. CDR1 and CDR2 (germline): KGHSH, LQKENI. CDR3 protein: CASSRTSGSSYEQYF. In DNA, the CDR3 is TGTGCCAGCTCCCGGACTAGCGGGAGCTCCTACGAGCAGTACTTC.

The V and J genes are TRBV18 and TRBJ2-1, with 11 bases aligning to TRBD2. J gave up 12 bases and V 2 bases, and 6 bases lay outside the gene matches. The V gene's germline CDR1 is KGHSH and CDR2 LQKENI. There are 14 residues in the CDR3. Here the CDR3 reads CASSPKLAGGPQFF. The DNA for the CDR3 is TGTGCCAGCTCACCAAAGTTAGCGGGGGGGCCGCAGTTCTTC.

V and J are TRBV28 and TRBJ1-4, with 7 nucleotides matching TRBD1. The CDR3 contains 16 residues. V lost 4 bases and J lost 5; bases outside the gene matches: 10. Per germline, CDR1 MDHEN and CDR2 SYDVKM. CDR3 bases: TGTGCCAGCAGTTCTACCCAGACAGGGAAAAATGAAAAACTGTTTTTT. Translating it yields CASSSTQTGKNEKLFF.

CDR3 in DNA: TGCGCCAGCAGCCTGGGCTTCGGGGACACTGAAGCTTTCTTT. Translation: CASSLGFGDTEAFF. The V gene is TRBV5-1, the J gene TRBJ1-1; no reliable D call. Germline V gene lookup returns CDR1 SGHRS and CDR2 YFSETQ. The ends were cut back, 4 bases at V and 3 bases at J, with 13 bases in the middle. The CDR3 is 14 residues long.

The chain has TRBV5-6 and TRBJ1-2; 8 nucleotides agree with TRBD1. V lost 1 base and J lost 3; bases outside the gene matches: 8. The CDR3 spans 16 residues. Looked up from germline, CDR1 is SGHDT and CDR2 is YYEEEE. CDR3 loop: CASSLKAGQDHYGYTF. The CDR3 DNA reads TGTGCCAGCAGCTTGAAAGCGGGACAGGACCACTATGGCTACACCTTC.

The chain joins TRBV11-2 to TRBJ1-2; 11 bases line up with TRBD1. From germline, CDR1 is SGHAT and CDR2 FQNNGV. The junction had 6 bases not matched to a gene; V was cut back by 5 bases and J by 4 bases. The CDR3 is 15 residues long. For the CDR3, the DNA is TGTGCCAGCAGCGGATGGGACAGGGGGACCTATGGCTACACCTTC. Protein: CASSGWDRGTYGYTF.

V usage is TRBV3-1 (or the pseudogene TRBV3-2) and J usage is TRBJ1-1, with D tentatively TRBD1 (5 bases). The CDR3 loop spans 17 amino acids. With 0 bases removed from V and 0 bases from J, the gap between germline ends came to 14 bases. Per the germline V gene, CDR1 is LGHDT and CDR2 is YNNKEL (reference sequence). The CDR3 region is CASSQDASRGMNTEAFF. CDR3 DNA sequence: TGTGCCAGCAGCCAAGACGCCTCGCGGGGCATGAACACTGAAGCTTTCTTT.

This chain links TRBV19 with TRBJ1-5; D not resolved. Trimming took off 3 bases at V and 5 bases at J, with 8 bases between the two ends. CDR3 length: 13 residues. Germline assignment: CDR1 LNHDA and CDR2 SQIVND (reference sequence). The CDR3 reads CASSMFSYQPQHF. CDR3 in DNA: TGTGCCAGTAGTATGTTTTCTTATCAGCCCCAGCATTTT.

The chain uses TRBV12-5 and TRBJ2-6; the match to TRBD1 covers 7 bases. With V trimmed by 4 bases and J by 4 bases, 7 bases remained unmatched. This CDR3 contains 16 residues. Germline CDR1 LGHNT, CDR2 FRNRAP. CDR3 amino acids: CASGSRTGPGANVLTF. CDR3 sequence (DNA): TGTGCTAGTGGTTCAAGGACAGGTCCCGGGGCCAACGTCCTGACTTTC.

The chain has TRBV6-8 and TRBJ1-5, with a tentative D call TRBD1 (5 bases). In germline, CDR1 is MNHGY, CDR2 SAAAGT. The CDR3 runs to 17 residues. V shed 1 base and J shed 4 bases, with 17 bases lying between them. CDR3 coding DNA: TGTGCCAGCAGTTACTTAGCGGGAGGGGCGGATAATCAGCCCCAGCATTTT. It yields the protein CASSYLAGGADNQPQHF.

This chain links TRBV19 with TRBJ2-2; TRBD1 aligns across 7 bases. Germline trimming cut 8 bases from V and 6 bases from J; bases unmatched to any gene: 12. CDR1 and CDR2 (germline): LNHDA, SQIVND (reference sequence). This CDR3 spans 15 amino acids. DNA for the CDR3: TGTGCCAGTCGCCCGCAGGGGGTGATTGCCGGGGAGCTGTTTTTT. Its translation: CASRPQGVIAGELFF. The whole variable domain, remainder taken from reference TRBV19 and TRBJ2-2, is DGGITQSPKYLFRKEGQNVTLSCEQNLNHDAMYWYRQDPGQGLRLIYYSQIVNDFQKGDIAEGYSVSREKKESFPLTVTSAQKNPTAFYLCASRPQGVIAGELFFGEGSRLTVL.

This chain links TRBV6-2 or TRBV6-3 with TRBJ2-1; D remains unclear. This CDR3 is built from 12 residues. V lost 2 bases and J 5 bases, leaving 4 bases between the germline ends. The germline V gene has CDR1 MNHEY and CDR2 SVGEGT. The CDR3 DNA is TGTGCCAGCAGTTACCCCCACAATGAGCAGTTCTTC. Translation: CASSYPHNEQFF.

The genes are TRBV7-2 and TRBJ2-3; 9 bases line up with TRBD2. Germline V CDR1 and CDR2: SGHTA, FQGNSA. V shed 3 bases and J 3 bases; nucleotides not matched to a gene: 10. The CDR3 spans 17 residues. The CDR3 region is CASSFIPRLAETDTQYF. CDR3 bases: TGTGCCAGCAGCTTCATACCGCGACTAGCGGAAACAGATACGCAGTATTTT.

This rearrangement joins TRBV18 to TRBJ1-2; D unresolved. Trimming took off 2 bases at V and 8 bases at J, with 15 bases between the two ends. This CDR3 contains 14 residues. The germline gives CDR1 KGHSH, CDR2 LQKENI. The CDR3 nucleotides are TGTGCCAGCTCACCAACCGGGGATGCCGGGGGCTACACCTTC. Translation: CASSPTGDAGGYTF.

This clone was picked up a small number of times. The chain carries TRBV7-8 and TRBJ2-7; 7 nucleotides align to TRBD1. After removal of 3 bases from V and 1 base from J, the junction contained 6 bases not matched to a gene. This CDR3 region has 15 residues. Germline assignment: CDR1 SGHVS and CDR2 FQNEAQ. The CDR3 loop is CASSLSDRASYEQYV. The CDR3 nucleotides are TGTGCCAGCAGCTTGAGTGACAGGGCGTCCTACGAGCAGTACGTC.